The 14 T cell receptor beta chains below come from one sample, sequenced in a study of T cell repertoires in cytomegalovirus infection. MiXCR, run by TCRdb on the reads, gives a single entry per CDR3 protein. The data show under 90,000 distinct CDR3 sequences, approximately 24% seen once. The antigens of these receptors remain unknown. Source material: PBMCs, sequenced either directly or after in vitro stimulation (not recorded which). The receptors were sampled from a human donor in good health (CMV status not recorded). Some clones in this sample may be carry-over from other donors' samples.

To note about this clonotype: The junction does not match germline at one end; this may be a read error. The chain couples TRBV6-2 or TRBV6-3 to TRBJ2-1; 14 bases are a match to TRBD2. There are 16 residues in the CDR3. CDR1 is MNHEY and CDR2 is SVGEGT in the germline V gene. The CDR3: CASSDSGTSGRNEQFF. The CDR3 nucleotides read TGTGCCAGCAGTGACTCCGGGACTAGCGGGAGAAACGAGCAGTTCTTC.

This sequence joins TRBV11-2 and TRBJ1-1, with a tentative D call TRBD1 (5 bases). The CDR3 runs 15 residues. Germline-derived CDR1 and CDR2 are SGHAT and FQNNGV. Trimming took off 1 base at V and 2 bases at J, with 11 bases between the two ends. DNA of the CDR3: TGTGCCAGCAGCTTAGGACAGACTGGAAACACTGAAGCTTTCTTT. This encodes CASSLGQTGNTEAFF.

The chain is built from TRBV20-1 and TRBJ2-1, with 8 bases matching TRBD2. Looked up from germline, CDR1 is DFQATT and CDR2 is SNEGSKA (reference sequence). V lost 2 bases to trimming and J lost 9 bases; unmatched junction nucleotides: 15. CDR3 size: 16 residues. Here the CDR3 reads CSARPFLAGERAEQFF. CDR3 nucleotide sequence: TGCAGTGCTAGACCCTTCCTAGCGGGCGAGCGAGCTGAGCAGTTCTTC.

This clonotype has just a few counts. The V and J genes are TRBV7-2 and TRBJ2-7; TRBD1 matches at 8 bases. Unmatched junction bases numbered 16, after V lost 5 bases and J lost 4 bases. Germline assignment: CDR1 SGHTA and CDR2 FQGNSA. The CDR3 consists of 17 residues. The DNA of the CDR3 is TGTGCCAGCAGCCACCGGGACAGGTCCCCGGAGGGGTACGAGCAGTACGTC. It codes for CASSHRDRSPEGYEQYV.

This clonotype has only a few counts. The chain uses TRBV7-2 and TRBJ1-4; weak D call: TRBD1 (6 bases). V dropped 3 bases and J dropped 3 bases, with 11 bases sitting between them. This CDR3 spans 15 amino acids. Looked up from germline, CDR1 is SGHTA and CDR2 is FQGNSA. In DNA, the CDR3 is TGTGCCAGCAGCTTGGGGGGGCAGGCTAATGAAAAACTGTTTTTT. Protein: CASSLGGQANEKLFF.

This clonotype appeared a few times. V gene TRBV5-6 combines with J gene TRBJ1-3; D gene uncertain. With 0 bases removed from V and 5 bases from J, the gap between germline ends came to 3 bases. The length of the CDR3 is 12 residues. Germline V CDR1 and CDR2: SGHDT, YYEEEE. This CDR3 reads CASSLDRNTIYF. DNA of the CDR3: TGTGCCAGCAGCTTGGACCGAAACACCATATATTTT.

The V call is TRBV6-2 or TRBV6-3, the J call TRBJ2-5; D is perhaps TRBD1 (6 bases). Germline CDR1 MNHEY, CDR2 SVGEGT. This CDR3 has 16 amino acids. With 7 bases removed from V and 4 bases from J, the gap between germline ends came to 22 bases. The CDR3 sequence: CASKRFTGSLGETQYF. The CDR3 DNA reads as TGTGCCAGCAAACGATTCACAGGGAGTTTGGGAGAGACCCAGTACTTC.

This clonotype was detected many times. This chain uses TRBV12-3 or TRBV12-4 with TRBJ2-3; D is possibly TRBD2 (6 bases). Trimming shortened V by 6 bases and J by 2 bases, and 15 bases separated the two germline ends. This CDR3 spans 15 amino acids. This CDR3 is CASRFGGGPTDTQYF. The CDR3 coding sequence is TGTGCCAGCAGATTTGGGGGAGGTCCCACAGATACGCAGTATTTT.

The V gene is TRBV28, the J gene TRBJ2-2, with 7 positions matching TRBD2. The CDR3 extends over 17 amino acids. With V trimmed by 0 bases and J by 8 bases, 12 bases remained unmatched. Germline assignment: CDR1 MDHEN and CDR2 SYDVKM. The DNA for the CDR3 is TGTGCCAGCAGTTTATGGGAGCTAGCGGAGGGGCCGGGGGAGCTGTTTTTT. This gives the protein CASSLWELAEGPGELFF.

This clonotype was observed many times. This chain links TRBV10-2 with TRBJ2-1; tentative D call: TRBD2 (6 bases). The CDR3 length is 14 residues. Trimming pared 2 bases from V and 12 bases from J, leaving 17 bases between. CDR1 and CDR2 from the germline V gene are WSHSY and SAAADI. The CDR3 reads CASSELRSGTAQFF. The CDR3 DNA sequence: TGCGCCAGCAGTGAGCTCAGGTCCGGGACTGCGCAGTTCTTC.

This chain uses TRBV29-1 with TRBJ2-1; 7 positions match TRBD2. Trimming took 5 bases from V and 6 from J; bases not matched to a gene: 7. Germline V gives CDR1 SQVTM, CDR2 ANQGSEA. The CDR3 length is 13 residues. The CDR3 loop reads CSVHLAVGNEQFF. In DNA form, the CDR3 reads TGCAGCGTTCATCTAGCGGTGGGCAATGAGCAGTTCTTC.

This sequence joins TRBV7-2 and TRBJ2-7; 10 bases map to TRBD1. Germline V lookup: CDR1 SGHTA, CDR2 FQGNSA. The CDR3 is made up of 14 amino acids. Trimming removed 5 bases from V and 6 bases from J; junction bases left unmatched: 7. The CDR3 region has the DNA TGTGCCAGCAGCCCCGACAGGGGGCGCGGCGAGCAGTACGTC. This gives the protein CASSPDRGRGEQYV.

In nucleotides, the CDR3 is TGTGCCAGCAGTGCGTCTAGCGGGAGGACAGATACGCAGTATTTT. This translates into CASSASSGRTDTQYF. The V call is TRBV6-4, the J call TRBJ2-3; 11 positions agree with TRBD2. The CDR3 runs to 15 residues. The germline V gene encodes CDR1 MRHNA and CDR2 SNTAGT. J gave up 3 bases and V 4 bases, and 3 bases lay outside the gene matches.

The rearrangement links TRBV7-9 to TRBJ1-6; TRBD1 agrees at 8 bases. Germline CDR1 is SEHNR and CDR2 is FQNEAQ (reference sequence). V shed 5 bases, J shed 8 bases, and the junction held 11 bases outside the gene matches. The CDR3 covers 16 residues. The CDR3 spells CASSPRLGQEDSPLHF. DNA for the CDR3: TGTGCCAGCAGCCCCCGACTGGGACAGGAGGATTCACCCCTCCACTTT.